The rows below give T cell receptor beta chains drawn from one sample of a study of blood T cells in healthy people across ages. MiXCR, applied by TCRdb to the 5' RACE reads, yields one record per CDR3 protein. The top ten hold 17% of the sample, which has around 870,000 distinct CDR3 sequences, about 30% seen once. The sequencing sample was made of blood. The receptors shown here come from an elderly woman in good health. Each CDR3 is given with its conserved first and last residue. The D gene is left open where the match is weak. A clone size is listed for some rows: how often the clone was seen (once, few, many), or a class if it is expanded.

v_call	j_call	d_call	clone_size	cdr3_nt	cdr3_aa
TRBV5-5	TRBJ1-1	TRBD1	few	TGTGCCAGCAGCGGAGGACAGGGGCGATTCGACACTGAAGCTTTCTTT	CASSGGQGRFDTEAFF
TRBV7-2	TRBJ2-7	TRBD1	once	TGTGCCAGCAGCCCCGGGGACAGGGGGGGGGAGACCCGGTACTTC	CASSPGDRGGETRYF
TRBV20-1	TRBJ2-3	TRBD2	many	TGCAGTGCTAGACAACTAGCGGGGACCCGCGATACGCAGTATTTT	CSARQLAGTRDTQYF
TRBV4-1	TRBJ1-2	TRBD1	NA	TGCGCCAGCAGCCAACCAGGGACAGGGGGAGACTATGGCTACACCTTC	CASSQPGTGGDYGYTF
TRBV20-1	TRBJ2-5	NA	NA	TGCAGTGCTCTGTGGCACGAAGAGACCCAGTACTTC	CSALWHEETQYF
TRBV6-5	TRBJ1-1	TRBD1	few	TGTGCCAGCAGTTACAACAGGGGGCTGGTCACTGAAGCTTTCTTT	CASSYNRGLVTEAFF
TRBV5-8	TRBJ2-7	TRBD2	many	TGTGCCAGCAGCTTGGGGGGACTAGCGGGGGTGCCAAATTACGAGCAGTACTTC	CASSLGGLAGVPNYEQYF
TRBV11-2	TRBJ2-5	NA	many	TGTGCCAGCAGCTTAAGTCCCTCTGAGACCCAGTACTTC	CASSLSPSETQYF
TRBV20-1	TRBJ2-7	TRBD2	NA	TGCAGTGCTAGATCAGCGGGAGGGCACTACGAGCAGTACTTC	CSARSAGGHYEQYF
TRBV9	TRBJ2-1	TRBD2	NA	TGTGCCAGCAGCGTAGGCACTAGCGGGGGATATAGTGAGCAGTTCTTC	CASSVGTSGGYSEQFF
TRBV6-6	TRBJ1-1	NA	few	TGTGCCAGCAGGTATACAGGTAGTACCACTGAAGCTTTCTTT	CASRYTGSTTEAFF
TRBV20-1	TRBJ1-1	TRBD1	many	TGCAGTGCTAGAGATCCCAAAGGACAGGGGAACACTGAAGCTTTCTTT	CSARDPKGQGNTEAFF
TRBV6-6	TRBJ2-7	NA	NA	TGTGCCAGCAGTTACCTTTCTCGGACCAACCAAGGCGAGCAGTACTTC	CASSYLSRTNQGEQYF
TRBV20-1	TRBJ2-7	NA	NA	TGCAGTGCTATGCAGGGAAGCGAGCAGTACTTC	CSAMQGSEQYF
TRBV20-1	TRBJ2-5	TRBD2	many	TGCAGTGCCCCAATAGCGGGGGGGTACCAAGAGACCCAGTACTTC	CSAPIAGGYQETQYF
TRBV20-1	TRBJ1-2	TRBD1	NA	TGCAGTGCTCCCGGGACAGCGGGCGGCTACACCTTC	CSAPGTAGGYTF
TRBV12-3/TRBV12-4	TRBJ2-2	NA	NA	TGTGCCAGCAGAGAGGTGGCGAACACCGGGGAGCTGTTTTTT	CASREVANTGELFF
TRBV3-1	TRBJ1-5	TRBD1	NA	TGTGCCAGCAGCCAAGGTTGGGACAGGGGCCGCAATCAGCCCCAGCATTTT	CASSQGWDRGRNQPQHF
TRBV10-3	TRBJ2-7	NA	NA	TGTGCCATCAGTGAGATCTTTTCCTCCTACGAGCAGTACTTC	CAISEIFSSYEQYF
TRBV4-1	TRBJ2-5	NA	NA	TGCGCCAGCAGCCAAAACCCCCTGGGTCGGGAGACCCAGTACTTC	CASSQNPLGRETQYF
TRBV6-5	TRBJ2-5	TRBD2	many	TGTGCCAGCAGTTACCTTTCGACTAGCGGGGGGGCCCCAGAGACCCAGTACTTC	CASSYLSTSGGAPETQYF
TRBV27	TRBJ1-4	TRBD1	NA	TGTGCCAGCAGTTTCCGGACAGGGAGTAATTCTGAAAAACTGTTTTTT	CASSFRTGSNSEKLFF
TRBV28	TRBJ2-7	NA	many	TGTGCCAGCAGGGTCGCGGGGCGCGTAGAGCAGTACTTC	CASRVAGRVEQYF
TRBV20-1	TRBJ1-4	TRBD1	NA	TGCAGTGCTAGGGAGACAGGGAAAAGTCCTAATGAAAAACTGTTTTTT	CSARETGKSPNEKLFF
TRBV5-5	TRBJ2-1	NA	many	TGTGCCAGCAGCTTTCTGACGGGGGCCTCCTACAATGAGCAGTTCTTC	CASSFLTGASYNEQFF
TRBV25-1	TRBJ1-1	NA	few	TGTGCCAGCAGTTCCAGTGGACGCACTGAAGCTTTCTTT	CASSSSGRTEAFF
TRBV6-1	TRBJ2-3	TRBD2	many	TGTGCCACCAGCGGGGGCACAGATACGCAGTATTTT	CATSGGTDTQYF
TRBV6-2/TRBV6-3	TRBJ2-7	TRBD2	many	TGTGCCAGCAGAGCATCTAGCGGGGGCCTCTGGGAGCAGTACTTC	CASRASSGGLWEQYF
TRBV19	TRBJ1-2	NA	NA	TGTGCCAGTAGGAGGGGGGACTATGGCTGCACCTTC	CASRRGDYGCTF
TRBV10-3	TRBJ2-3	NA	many	TGTGCCATCACCGTCCCAGATACGCAGTATTTT	CAITVPDTQYF
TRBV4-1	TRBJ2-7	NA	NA	TGCGCCAGCAGCCAATTTCCCTACGAGCAGTACTTC	CASSQFPYEQYF
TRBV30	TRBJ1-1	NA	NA	TGTGCCTGGGCTCGGGGGCTAATGAACACTGAAGCTTTCTTT	CAWARGLMNTEAFF
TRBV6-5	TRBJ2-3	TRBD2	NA	TGTGCCAGCAGTTACTCCTGGACTAGCGGGGGGGCTATGAAATCAGATACGCAGTATTTT	CASSYSWTSGGAMKSDTQYF
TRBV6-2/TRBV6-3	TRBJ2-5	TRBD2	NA	TGTGCCAGCAGTTACGGTTTACTAGCGGGCAATGAGCAGTACTTC	CASSYGLLAGNEQYF
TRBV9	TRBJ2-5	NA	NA	TGTGCCAGCAGCGTAGGTCAGGGGAAAGAGACCCAGTACTTC	CASSVGQGKETQYF
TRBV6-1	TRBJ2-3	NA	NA	TGTGCCAGCAGTGAATGGGGACACCTCACAGATACGCAGTATTTT	CASSEWGHLTDTQYF
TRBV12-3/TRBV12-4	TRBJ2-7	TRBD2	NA	TGTGCCAGCAGCCTCACTAGCGGGGGGGATAATGAGCAGTACTTC	CASSLTSGGDNEQYF
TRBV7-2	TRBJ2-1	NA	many	TGTGCCAGCAGCTTGGGGGTGAGCTCCTACAATGAGCAGTTCTTC	CASSLGVSSYNEQFF
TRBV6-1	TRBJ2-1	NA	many	TGTGCCAGCAGTCCGTTGGGACCCCAGTCGGGTTACAATGAGCAGTTCTTC	CASSPLGPQSGYNEQFF
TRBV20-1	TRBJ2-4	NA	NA	TGCAGTGCTAGAGACGACCTCAAGGCTAGAGCCAAAAACATTCAGTACTTC	CSARDDLKARAKNIQYF
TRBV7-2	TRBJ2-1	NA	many	TGTGCCAGCAGCCCCCAGACAGTCTACAATGAGCAGTTCTTC	CASSPQTVYNEQFF
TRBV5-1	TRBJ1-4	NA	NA	TGCGCCAGCAGCTTGTCCGGGGGCCAGGGAGAAAAACTGTTTTTT	CASSLSGGQGEKLFF
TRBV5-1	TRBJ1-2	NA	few	TGCGCCAGCAGCCCCTGGGATACCGGTGGCTACACCTTC	CASSPWDTGGYTF
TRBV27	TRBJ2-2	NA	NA	TGTGCCAGCAGTTTGGGAACGTACACCGGGGAGCTGTTTTTT	CASSLGTYTGELFF
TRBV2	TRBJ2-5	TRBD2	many	TGTGCCAGCCAGCTCGAGCGGGGGTACCAAGAGACCCAGTACTTC	CASQLERGYQETQYF
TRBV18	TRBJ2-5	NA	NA	TGTGCCAGCTCACCACAGGACTGGACCCAGTACTTC	CASSPQDWTQYF